This T cell receptor beta chain was identified during a study of cytomegalovirus exposure and HLA in healthy donors. For the study at large: According to later analysis, the same platform produced the roughly 120 validation and about 700 first-cohort repertoires.

The study's findings and limits: In vitro data verified three CMV-associated chains as specific for CMV antigens. According to reports, the classifier identified cytomegalovirus status with high specificity and sensitivity.

Data came from immunoSEQ multiplex PCR; TCRdb stores just in-frame clones and leaves some out. The table lists about 360,000 clones, approximately 90% of them singletons, with under 0.9% in the top ten. The J segment lost 4 bases and the V segment lost 4 bases, leaving 18 bases of the junction unmatched. CDR1 is MNHNS, CDR2 SASEGT, per germline. There are 18 residues in the CDR3. These donors were members of the approximately 110-subject validation cohort, a group separate from the approximately 670-subject first cohort. For this clone: Its target is not known.

The sequence derives from a woman younger than 35 in good health and CMV-seronegative. The specimen sequenced was PBMCs. J is TRBJ2-7 and V is TRBV6-1, with 8 bases lining up with TRBD1. CDR3 coding DNA: TGTGCCAGCAGTGGCCCACTCCAGGGGGCAGGGGGATTTTACGAGCAGTACTTC. Amino acids: CASSGPLQGAGGFYEQYF.